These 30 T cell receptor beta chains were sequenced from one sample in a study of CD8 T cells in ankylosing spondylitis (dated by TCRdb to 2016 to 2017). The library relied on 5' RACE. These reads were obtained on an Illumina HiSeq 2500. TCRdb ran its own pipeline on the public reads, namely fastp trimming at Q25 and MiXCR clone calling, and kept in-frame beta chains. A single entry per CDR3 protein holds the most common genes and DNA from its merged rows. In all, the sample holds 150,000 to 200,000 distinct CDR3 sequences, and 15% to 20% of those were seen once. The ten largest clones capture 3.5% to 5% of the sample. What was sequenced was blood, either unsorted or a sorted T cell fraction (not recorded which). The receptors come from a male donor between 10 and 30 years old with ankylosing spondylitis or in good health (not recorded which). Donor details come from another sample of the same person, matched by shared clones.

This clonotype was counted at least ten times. For the CDR3, the DNA is TGTGCCAGCAGCCAAGCGGGGGCGGCCCGAGAAGCTTTCTTT. As protein: CASSQAGAAREAFF. The chain couples TRBV3-1 to TRBJ1-1; a weak D match, TRBD1 (6 bases). This CDR3 comprises 14 residues. Trimming took 1 base from V and 8 from J, leaving 14 bases between them. CDR1 LGHDT and CDR2 YNNKEL come from the germline V gene (reference sequence).

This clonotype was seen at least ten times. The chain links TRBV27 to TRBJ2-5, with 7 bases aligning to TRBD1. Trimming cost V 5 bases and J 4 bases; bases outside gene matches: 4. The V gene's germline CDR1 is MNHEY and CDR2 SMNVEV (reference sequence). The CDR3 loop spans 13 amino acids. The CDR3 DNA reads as TGTGCCAGCAGTGAGGGGGCGCGAGAGACCCAGTACTTC. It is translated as CASSEGARETQYF.

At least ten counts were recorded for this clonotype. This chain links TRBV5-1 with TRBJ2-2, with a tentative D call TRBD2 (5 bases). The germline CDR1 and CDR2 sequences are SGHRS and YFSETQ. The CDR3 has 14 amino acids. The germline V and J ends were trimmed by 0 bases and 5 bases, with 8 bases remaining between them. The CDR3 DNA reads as TGCGCCAGCAGCTTGGCCGAGCGGACCGGGGAGCTGTTTTTT. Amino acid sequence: CASSLAERTGELFF. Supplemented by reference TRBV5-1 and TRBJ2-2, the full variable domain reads KAGVTQTPRYLIKTRGQQVTLSCSPISGHRSVSWYQQTPGQGLQFLFEYFSETQRNKGNFPGRFSGRQFSNSRSEMNVSTLELGDSALYLCASSLAERTGELFFGEGSRLTVL.

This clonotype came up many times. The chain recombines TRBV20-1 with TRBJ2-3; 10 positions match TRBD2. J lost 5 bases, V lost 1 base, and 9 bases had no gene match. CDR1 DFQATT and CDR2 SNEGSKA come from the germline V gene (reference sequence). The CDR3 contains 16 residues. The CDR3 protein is CSARVPSGSGVDTQYF. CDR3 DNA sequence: TGCAGTGCTAGAGTTCCTAGCGGGAGTGGGGTAGATACGCAGTATTTT.

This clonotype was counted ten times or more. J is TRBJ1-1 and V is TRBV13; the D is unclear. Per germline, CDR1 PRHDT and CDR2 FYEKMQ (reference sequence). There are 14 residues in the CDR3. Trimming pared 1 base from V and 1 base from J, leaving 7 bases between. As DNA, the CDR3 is TGTGCCAGCAGCTTAGATGGCAGGAACACTGAAGCTTTCTTT. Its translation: CASSLDGRNTEAFF. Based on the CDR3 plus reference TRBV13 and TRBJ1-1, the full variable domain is AAGVIQSPRHLIKEKRETATLKCYPIPRHDTVYWYQQGPGQDPQFLISFYEKMQSDKGSIPDRFSAQQFSDYHSELNMSSLELGDSALYFCASSLDGRNTEAFFGQGTRLTVV.

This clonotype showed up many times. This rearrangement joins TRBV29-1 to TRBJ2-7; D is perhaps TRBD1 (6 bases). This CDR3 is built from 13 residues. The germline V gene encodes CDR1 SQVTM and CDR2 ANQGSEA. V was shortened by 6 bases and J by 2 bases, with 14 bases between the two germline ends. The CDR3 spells CSVGASAAYEQYF. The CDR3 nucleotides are TGCAGCGTGGGGGCCTCGGCAGCCTACGAGCAGTACTTC.

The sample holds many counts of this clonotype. The CDR3 reads CASSFGTDPPQYF. In DNA, the CDR3 is TGTGCCAGCAGCTTTGGGACGGACCCACCACAGTATTTT. J is TRBJ2-3 and V is TRBV7-6; D may be TRBD1 or TRBD2 (5 bases each). CDR3 size: 13 residues. V gave up 3 bases and J gave up 12 bases, with 16 bases separating them. Per germline, CDR1 SGHVS and CDR2 FNYEAQ.

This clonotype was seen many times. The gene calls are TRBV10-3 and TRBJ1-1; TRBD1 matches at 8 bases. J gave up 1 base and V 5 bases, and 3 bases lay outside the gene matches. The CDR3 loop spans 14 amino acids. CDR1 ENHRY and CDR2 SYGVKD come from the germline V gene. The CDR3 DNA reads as TGTGCCATCAGTCCACAGGGGGGGAACACTGAAGCTTTCTTT. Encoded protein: CAISPQGGNTEAFF.

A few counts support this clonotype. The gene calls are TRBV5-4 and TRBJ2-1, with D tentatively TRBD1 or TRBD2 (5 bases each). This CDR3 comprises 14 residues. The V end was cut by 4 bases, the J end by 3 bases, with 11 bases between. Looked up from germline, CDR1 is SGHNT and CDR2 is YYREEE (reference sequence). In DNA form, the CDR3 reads TGTGCCAGCAGCCAAGGGACCGACTACAATGAGCAGTTCTTC. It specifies CASSQGTDYNEQFF.

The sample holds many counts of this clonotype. Written as DNA, the CDR3 is TGCAGTGCTTATACCGGGACTAGCAGCCCCGAGCAGTTCTTC. Protein product: CSAYTGTSSPEQFF. This chain uses TRBV20-1 with TRBJ2-1; 9 nucleotides line up with TRBD2. From germline, CDR1 is DFQATT and CDR2 SNEGSKA (reference sequence). The V segment lost 5 bases and the J segment 10 bases; nucleotides outside the gene matches: 12. The CDR3 contains 14 residues.

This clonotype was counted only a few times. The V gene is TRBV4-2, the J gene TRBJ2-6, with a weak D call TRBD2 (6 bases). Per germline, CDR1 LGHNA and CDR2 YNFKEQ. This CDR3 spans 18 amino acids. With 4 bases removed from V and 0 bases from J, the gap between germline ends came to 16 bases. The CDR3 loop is CASSLVWGLGSGANVLTF. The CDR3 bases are TGTGCCAGCAGCCTCGTGTGGGGACTGGGCTCTGGGGCCAACGTCCTGACTTTC.

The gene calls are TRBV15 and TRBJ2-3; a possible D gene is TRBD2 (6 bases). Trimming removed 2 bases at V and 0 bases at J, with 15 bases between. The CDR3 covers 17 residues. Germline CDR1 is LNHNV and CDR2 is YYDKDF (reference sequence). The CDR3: CATSRPSSATSTDTQYF. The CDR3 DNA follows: TGTGCCACCAGCAGACCGTCTAGCGCAACTAGCACAGATACGCAGTATTTT.

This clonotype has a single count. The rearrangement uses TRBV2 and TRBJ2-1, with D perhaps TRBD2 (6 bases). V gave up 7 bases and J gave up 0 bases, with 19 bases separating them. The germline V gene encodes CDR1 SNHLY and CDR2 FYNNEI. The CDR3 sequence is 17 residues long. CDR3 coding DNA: TGTGCCAGCAAGGAAGGGGACTTCAGCCTCTCCTACAATGAGCAGTTCTTC. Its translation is CASKEGDFSLSYNEQFF.

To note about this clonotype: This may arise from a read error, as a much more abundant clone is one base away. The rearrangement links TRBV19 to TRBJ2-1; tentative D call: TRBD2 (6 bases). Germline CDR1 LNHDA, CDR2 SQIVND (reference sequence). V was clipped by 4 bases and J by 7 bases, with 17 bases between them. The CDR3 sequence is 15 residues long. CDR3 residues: CASSSTGGGRNEQFF. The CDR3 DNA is TGTGCCAGTAGTAGTACTGGGGGTGGGAGGAATGAGCAGTTCTTC.

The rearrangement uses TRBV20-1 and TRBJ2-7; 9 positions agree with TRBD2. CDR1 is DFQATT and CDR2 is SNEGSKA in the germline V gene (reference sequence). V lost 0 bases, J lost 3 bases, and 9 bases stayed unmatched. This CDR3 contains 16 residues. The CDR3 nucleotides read TGCAGTGCTAGAGAGGTAGGAGCGGGAGGACGCTACGAGCAGTACGTC. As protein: CSAREVGAGGRYEQYV.

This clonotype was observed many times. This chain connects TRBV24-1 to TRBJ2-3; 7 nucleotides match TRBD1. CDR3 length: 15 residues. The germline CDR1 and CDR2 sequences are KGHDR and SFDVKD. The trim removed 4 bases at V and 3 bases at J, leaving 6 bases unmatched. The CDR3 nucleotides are TGTGCCACCAGTGACCCCCCGGGACAGACAGATACGCAGTATTTT. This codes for CATSDPPGQTDTQYF.

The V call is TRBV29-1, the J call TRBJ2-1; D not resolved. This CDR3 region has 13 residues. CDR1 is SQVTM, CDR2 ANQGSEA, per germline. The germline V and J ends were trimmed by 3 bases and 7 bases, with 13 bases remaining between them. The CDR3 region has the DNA TGCAGCGTTGAGGGGTTGGTTATAAATGAGCAGTTCTTC. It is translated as CSVEGLVINEQFF.

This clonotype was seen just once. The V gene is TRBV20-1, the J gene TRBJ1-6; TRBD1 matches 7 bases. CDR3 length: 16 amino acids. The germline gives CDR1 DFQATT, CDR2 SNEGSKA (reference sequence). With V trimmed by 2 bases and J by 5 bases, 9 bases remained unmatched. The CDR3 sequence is CSARPTGTAHNSPLHF. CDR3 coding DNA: TGCAGTGCTAGACCAACCGGGACAGCTCATAATTCACCCCTCCACTTT.

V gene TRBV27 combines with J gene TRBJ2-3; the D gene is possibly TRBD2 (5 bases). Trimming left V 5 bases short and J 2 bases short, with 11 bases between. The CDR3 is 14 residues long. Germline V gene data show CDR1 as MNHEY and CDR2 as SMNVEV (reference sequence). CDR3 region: CASSSTGLTDTQYF. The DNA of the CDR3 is TGTGCCAGCAGTAGTACCGGACTCACAGATACGCAGTATTTT.

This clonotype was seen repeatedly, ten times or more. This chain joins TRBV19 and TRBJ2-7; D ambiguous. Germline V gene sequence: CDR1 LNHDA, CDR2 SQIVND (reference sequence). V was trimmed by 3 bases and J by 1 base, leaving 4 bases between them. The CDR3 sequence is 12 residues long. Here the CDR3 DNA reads TGTGCCAGTAGTATTGGGTCCTACGAGCAGTACGTC. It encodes CASSIGSYEQYV.

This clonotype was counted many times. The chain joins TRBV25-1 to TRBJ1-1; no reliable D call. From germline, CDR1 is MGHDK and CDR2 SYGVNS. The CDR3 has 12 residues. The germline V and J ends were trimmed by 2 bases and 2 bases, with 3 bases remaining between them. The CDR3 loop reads CASSEPNTEAFF. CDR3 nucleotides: TGTGCCAGCAGTGAACCTAACACTGAAGCTTTCTTT.

The CDR3 DNA is TGTGCCAGCTCACCGGGGGGCGAGCAGTACTTC. The encoded protein is CASSPGGEQYF. The chain couples TRBV18 to TRBJ2-7, with D perhaps TRBD2 (6 bases). The V and J ends lost 3 bases and 6 bases respectively, with 6 bases between them. The CDR3 consists of 11 residues. Germline loops: CDR1 KGHSH, CDR2 LQKENI.

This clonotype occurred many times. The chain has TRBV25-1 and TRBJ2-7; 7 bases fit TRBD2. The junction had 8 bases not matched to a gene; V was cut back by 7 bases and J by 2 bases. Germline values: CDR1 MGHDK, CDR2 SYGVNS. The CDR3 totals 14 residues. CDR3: CASTLRGEAYEQYV. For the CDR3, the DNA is TGTGCCAGCACCCTCCGGGGGGAGGCCTACGAGCAGTACGTC.

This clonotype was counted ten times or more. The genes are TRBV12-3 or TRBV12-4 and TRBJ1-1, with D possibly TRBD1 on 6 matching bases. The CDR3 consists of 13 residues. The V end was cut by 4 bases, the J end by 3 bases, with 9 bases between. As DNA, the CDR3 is TGTGCCAGCAGTTCGCCAGGGGACACTGAAGCTTTCTTT. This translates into CASSSPGDTEAFF.

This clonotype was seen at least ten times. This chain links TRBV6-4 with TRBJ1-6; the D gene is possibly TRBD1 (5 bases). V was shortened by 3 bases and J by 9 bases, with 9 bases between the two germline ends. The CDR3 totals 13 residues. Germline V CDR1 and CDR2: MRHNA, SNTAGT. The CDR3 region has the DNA TGTGCCAGCAGTGAGCAGGGCGGTTCACCCCTCCACTTT. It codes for CASSEQGGSPLHF.

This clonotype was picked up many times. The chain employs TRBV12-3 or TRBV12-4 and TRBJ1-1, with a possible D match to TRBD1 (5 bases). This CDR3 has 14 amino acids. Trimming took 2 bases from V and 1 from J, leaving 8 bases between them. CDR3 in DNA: TGTGCCAGCAGTTTAAGGGACGAGAACACTGAAGCTTTCTTT. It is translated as CASSLRDENTEAFF.

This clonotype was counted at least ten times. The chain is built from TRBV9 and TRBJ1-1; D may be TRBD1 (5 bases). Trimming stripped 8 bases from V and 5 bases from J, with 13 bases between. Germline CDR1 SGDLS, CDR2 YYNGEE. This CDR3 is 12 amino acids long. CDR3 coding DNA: TGTGCCAGTCAAGGTGGGGGGACTGAAGCTTTCTTT. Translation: CASQGGGTEAFF. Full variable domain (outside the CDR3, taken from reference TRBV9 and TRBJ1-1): DSGVTQTPKHLITATGQRVTLRCSPRSGDLSVYWYQQSLDQGLQFLIQYYNGEERAKGNILERFSAQQFPDLHSELNLSSLELGDSALYFCASQGGGTEAFFGQGTRLTVV.

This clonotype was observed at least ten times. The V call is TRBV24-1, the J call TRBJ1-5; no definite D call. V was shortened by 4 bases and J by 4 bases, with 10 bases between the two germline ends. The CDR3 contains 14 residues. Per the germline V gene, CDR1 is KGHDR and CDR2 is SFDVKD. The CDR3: CATSDPRGNQPQHF. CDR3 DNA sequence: TGTGCCACCAGTGACCCCAGAGGGAATCAGCCCCAGCATTTT.

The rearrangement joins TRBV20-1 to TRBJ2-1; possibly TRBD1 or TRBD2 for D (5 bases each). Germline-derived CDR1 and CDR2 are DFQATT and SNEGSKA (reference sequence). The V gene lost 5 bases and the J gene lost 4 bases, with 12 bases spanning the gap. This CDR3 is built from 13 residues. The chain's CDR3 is CSAGDGEYNEQFF. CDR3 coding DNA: TGCAGTGCTGGGGACGGGGAGTACAATGAGCAGTTCTTC.

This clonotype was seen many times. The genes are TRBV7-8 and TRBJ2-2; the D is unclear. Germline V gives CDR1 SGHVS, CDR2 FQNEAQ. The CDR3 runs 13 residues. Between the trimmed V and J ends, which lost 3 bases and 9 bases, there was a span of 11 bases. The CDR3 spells CASSFSSGRELFF. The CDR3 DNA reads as TGTGCCAGCAGCTTTTCAAGTGGGAGGGAGCTGTTTTTT.